The T cell receptor beta chain under discussion was sequenced for a study of cytomegalovirus exposure and HLA in healthy donors. Overall study results and limits: Looking again later, the authors saw that most CMV-associated TCR beta chains seemed HLA-restricted. Serostatus for CMV was the only available immune exposure information. In a later analysis, specific HLA alleles were associated with around 17,000 TCR beta sequences at a 0.05 false discovery rate.

On this clone: No antigen is known for it.

Vbeta (60) and Jbeta (13) primers were used in the PCR. TCRdb's table, derived via immunoSEQ multiplex PCR, lists solely in-frame clones and lacks some. The sample has about 160,000 clones; around 75% are singletons. CDR3 length equals 14 residues. Looked up from germline, CDR1 is LNHNV and CDR2 is YYDKDF (reference sequence). V shed 3 bases, J shed 6 bases, and the junction held 4 bases outside the gene matches. The sample taken for sequencing was PBMCs. The J gene is TRBJ1-4, the V gene TRBV15, with 7 bases aligning to TRBD1. The sequence derives from a woman aged 45-65 years in good health and CMV-seropositive. CDR3 sequence reads: CATSRDRRDEKLFF. CDR3 nucleotides: TGTGCCACCAGCAGGGACAGGCGTGATGAAAAACTGTTTTTT.